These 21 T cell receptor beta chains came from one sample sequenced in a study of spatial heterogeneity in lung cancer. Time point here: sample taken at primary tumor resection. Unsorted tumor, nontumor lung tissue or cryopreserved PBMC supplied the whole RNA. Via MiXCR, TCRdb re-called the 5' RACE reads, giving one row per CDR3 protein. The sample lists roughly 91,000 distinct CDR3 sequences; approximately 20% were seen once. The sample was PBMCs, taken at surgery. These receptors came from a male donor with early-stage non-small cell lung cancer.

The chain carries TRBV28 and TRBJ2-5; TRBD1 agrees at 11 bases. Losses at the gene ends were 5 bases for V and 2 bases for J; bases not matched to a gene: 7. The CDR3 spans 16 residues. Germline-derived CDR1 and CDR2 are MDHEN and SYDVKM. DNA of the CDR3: TGTGCCAGCAGTAAAGGACAGGGGGCGGTTCAAGAGACCCAGTACTTC. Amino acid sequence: CASSKGQGAVQETQYF.

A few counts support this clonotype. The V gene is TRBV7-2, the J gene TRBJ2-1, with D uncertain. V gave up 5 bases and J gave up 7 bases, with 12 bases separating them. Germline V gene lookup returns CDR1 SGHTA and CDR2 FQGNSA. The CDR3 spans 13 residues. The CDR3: CASSLSHQNEQFF. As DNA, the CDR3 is TGTGCCAGCAGCCTCTCACATCAGAATGAGCAGTTCTTC.

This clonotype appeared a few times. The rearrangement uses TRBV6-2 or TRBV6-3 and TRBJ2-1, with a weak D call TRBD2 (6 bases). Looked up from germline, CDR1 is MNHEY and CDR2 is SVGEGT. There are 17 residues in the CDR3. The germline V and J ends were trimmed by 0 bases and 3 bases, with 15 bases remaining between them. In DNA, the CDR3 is TGTGCCAGCAGTTACTCCCCCCCCGGAGGGGTCTACAATGAGCAGTTCTTC. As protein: CASSYSPPGGVYNEQFF.

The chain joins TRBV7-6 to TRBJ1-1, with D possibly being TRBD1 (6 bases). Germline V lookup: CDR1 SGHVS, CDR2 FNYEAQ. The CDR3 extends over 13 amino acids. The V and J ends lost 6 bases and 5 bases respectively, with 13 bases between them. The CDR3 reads CASSQGGGTEAFF. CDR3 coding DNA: TGTGCCAGCAGTCAAGGAGGGGGGACTGAAGCTTTCTTT.

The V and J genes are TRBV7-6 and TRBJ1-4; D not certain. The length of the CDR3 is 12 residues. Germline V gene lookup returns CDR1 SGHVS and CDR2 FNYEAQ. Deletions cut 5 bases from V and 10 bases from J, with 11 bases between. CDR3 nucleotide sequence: TGTGCCAGCAGCCAGCGGGTCGGAAAACTGTTTTTT. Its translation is CASSQRVGKLFF.

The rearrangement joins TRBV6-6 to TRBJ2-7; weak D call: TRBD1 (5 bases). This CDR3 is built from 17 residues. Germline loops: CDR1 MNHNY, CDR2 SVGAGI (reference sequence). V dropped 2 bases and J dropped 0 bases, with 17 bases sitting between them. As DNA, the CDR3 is TGTGCCAGCAGTTACCCCTTAGGGGCGGCCAACTCCTACGAGCAGTACTTC. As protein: CASSYPLGAANSYEQYF.

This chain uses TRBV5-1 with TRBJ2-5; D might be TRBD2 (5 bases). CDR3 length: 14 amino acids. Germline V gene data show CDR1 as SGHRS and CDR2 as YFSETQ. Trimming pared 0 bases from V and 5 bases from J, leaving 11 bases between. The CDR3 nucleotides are TGCGCCAGCAGCTTGGAGGGAGTTTTGGAGACCCAGTACTTC. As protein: CASSLEGVLETQYF.

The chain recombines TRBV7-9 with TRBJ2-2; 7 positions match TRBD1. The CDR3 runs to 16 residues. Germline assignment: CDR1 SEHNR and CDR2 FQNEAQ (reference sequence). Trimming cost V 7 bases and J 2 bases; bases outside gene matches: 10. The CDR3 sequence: CASTSPDRDNTGELFF. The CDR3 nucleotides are TGTGCCAGCACTTCCCCCGACAGGGACAACACCGGGGAGCTGTTTTTT.

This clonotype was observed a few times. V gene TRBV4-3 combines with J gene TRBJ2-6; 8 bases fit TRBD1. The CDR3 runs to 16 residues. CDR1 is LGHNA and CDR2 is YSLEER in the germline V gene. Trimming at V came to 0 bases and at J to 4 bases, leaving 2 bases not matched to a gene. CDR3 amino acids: CASSQDRGHGANVLTF. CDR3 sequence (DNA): TGCGCCAGCAGCCAAGACAGGGGGCACGGGGCCAACGTCCTGACTTTC.

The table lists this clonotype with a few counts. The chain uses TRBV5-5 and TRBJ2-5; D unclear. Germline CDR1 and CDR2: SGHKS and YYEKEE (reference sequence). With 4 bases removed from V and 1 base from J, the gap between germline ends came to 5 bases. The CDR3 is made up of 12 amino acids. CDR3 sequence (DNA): TGTGCCAGCAGCGGTGCCCAAGAGACCCAGTACTTC. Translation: CASSGAQETQYF.

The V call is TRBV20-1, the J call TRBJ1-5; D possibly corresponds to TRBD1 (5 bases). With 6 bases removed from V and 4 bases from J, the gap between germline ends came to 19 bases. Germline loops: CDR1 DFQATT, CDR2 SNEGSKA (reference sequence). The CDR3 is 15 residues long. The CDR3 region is CSAPLGQGHNQPQHF. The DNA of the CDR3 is TGCAGTGCCCCACTAGGGCAGGGCCATAATCAGCCCCAGCATTTT.

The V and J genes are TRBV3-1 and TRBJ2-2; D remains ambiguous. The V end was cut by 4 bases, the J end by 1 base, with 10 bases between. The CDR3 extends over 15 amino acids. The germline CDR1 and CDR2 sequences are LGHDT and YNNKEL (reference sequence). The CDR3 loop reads CASSRPGGNTGELFF. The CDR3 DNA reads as TGTGCCAGCAGCCGCCCGGGTGGGAACACCGGGGAGCTGTTTTTT.

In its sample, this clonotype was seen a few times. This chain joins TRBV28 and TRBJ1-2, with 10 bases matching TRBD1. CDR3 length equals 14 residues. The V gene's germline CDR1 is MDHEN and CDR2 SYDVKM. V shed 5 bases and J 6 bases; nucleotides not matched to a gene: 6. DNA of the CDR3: TGTGCCAGCAGTCCCGCCGGGACAGGGGATGGCTACACCTTC. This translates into CASSPAGTGDGYTF.

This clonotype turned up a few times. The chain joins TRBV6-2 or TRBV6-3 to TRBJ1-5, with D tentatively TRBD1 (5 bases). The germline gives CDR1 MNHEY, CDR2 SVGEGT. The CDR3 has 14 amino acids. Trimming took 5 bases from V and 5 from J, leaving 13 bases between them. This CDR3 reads CASSEPGGYQPQHF. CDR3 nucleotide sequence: TGTGCCAGCAGTGAGCCGGGGGGTTATCAGCCCCAGCATTTT.

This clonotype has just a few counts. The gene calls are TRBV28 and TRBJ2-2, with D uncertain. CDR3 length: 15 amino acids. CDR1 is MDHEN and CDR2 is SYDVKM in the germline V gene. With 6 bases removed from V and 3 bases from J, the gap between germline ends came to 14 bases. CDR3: CASSQSLSYTGELFF. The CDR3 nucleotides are TGTGCCAGCAGCCAGTCCCTATCCTACACCGGGGAGCTGTTTTTT.

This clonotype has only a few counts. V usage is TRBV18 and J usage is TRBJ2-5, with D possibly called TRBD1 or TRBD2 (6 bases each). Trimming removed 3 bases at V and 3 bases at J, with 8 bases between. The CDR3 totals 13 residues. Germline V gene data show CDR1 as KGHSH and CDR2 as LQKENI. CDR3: CASSPRGEETQYF. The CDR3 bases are TGTGCCAGCTCACCTAGGGGGGAAGAGACCCAGTACTTC.

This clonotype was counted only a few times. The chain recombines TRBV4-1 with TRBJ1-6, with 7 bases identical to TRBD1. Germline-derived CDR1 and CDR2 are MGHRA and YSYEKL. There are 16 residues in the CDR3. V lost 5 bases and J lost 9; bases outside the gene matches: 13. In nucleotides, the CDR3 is TGCGCCAGCAGCTCCGGACAGGACACCGGGGGTTCACCCCTCCACTTT. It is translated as CASSSGQDTGGSPLHF.

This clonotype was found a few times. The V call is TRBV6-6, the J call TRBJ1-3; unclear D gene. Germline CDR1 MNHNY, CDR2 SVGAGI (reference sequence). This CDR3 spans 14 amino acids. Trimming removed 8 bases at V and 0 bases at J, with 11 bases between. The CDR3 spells CASVTASSGNTIYF. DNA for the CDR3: TGTGCCAGCGTCACAGCGAGCTCTGGAAACACCATATATTTT.

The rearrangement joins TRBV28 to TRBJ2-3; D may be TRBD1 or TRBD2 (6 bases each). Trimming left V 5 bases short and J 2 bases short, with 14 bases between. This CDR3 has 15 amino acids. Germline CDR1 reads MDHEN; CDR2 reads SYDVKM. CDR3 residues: CASSPGGQNTDTQYF. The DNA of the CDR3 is TGTGCCAGCAGTCCTGGGGGGCAAAACACAGATACGCAGTATTTT.

CDR3 nucleotide sequence: TGCGCCAGCAGCCAGGGTAACAATCAGCCCCAGCATTTT. This sequence encodes CASSQGNNQPQHF. The J gene is TRBJ1-5, the V gene TRBV10-2; weak D call: TRBD1 (5 bases). V was clipped by 6 bases and J by 3 bases, with 9 bases between them. CDR1 is WSHSY, CDR2 SAAADI, per germline. The CDR3 is made up of 13 amino acids.

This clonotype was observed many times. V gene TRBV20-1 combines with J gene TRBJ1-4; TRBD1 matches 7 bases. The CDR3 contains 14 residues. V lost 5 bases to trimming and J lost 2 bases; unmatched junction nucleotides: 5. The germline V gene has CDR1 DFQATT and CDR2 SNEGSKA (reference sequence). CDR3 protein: CSARGGWTNEKLFF. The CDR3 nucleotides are TGCAGTGCTCGAGGGGGCTGGACTAATGAAAAACTGTTTTTT.